The 31 T cell receptor beta chains presented below share a single source sample, sequenced in a study of technical replicates of blood from several donors. The method was immunoSEQ multiplex PCR; TCRdb's version includes in-frame clones alone and lacks a portion of them. The sample has roughly 97,000 clones, about 96% seen once. Material: T cells isolated from PBMCs. Every receptor here comes from a human donor in good health.

V gene TRBV7-8 combines with J gene TRBJ2-3; 11 nucleotides align to TRBD2. V trimming: 3 bases; J trimming: 0 bases; junction bases outside the gene matches: 8. From germline, CDR1 is SGHVS and CDR2 FQNEAQ. The CDR3 runs to 18 residues. CDR3 region: CASSLGLAAYSSTDTQYF. The CDR3 nucleotides are TGTGCCAGCAGCTTGGGACTAGCGGCTTACTCTAGCACAGATACGCAGTATTTT.

CDR3 in DNA: TGTGCCAGCAGCTCCTTAAGCTCGCCCAGGGGCTCCTACGAGCAGTACTTC. This gives the protein CASSSLSSPRGSYEQYF. V and J are TRBV7-9 and TRBJ2-7; D might be TRBD1 (6 bases). The germline CDR1 and CDR2 sequences are SEHNR and FQNEAQ (reference sequence). V was clipped by 4 bases and J by 0 bases, with 19 bases between them. The CDR3 extends over 17 amino acids.

V and J are TRBV5-1 and TRBJ2-7, with 10 bases aligning to TRBD2. V dropped 1 base and J dropped 2; count of bases not matched to a gene: 0. Germline V CDR1 and CDR2: SGHRS, YFSETQ. This CDR3 is 14 amino acids long. DNA of the CDR3: TGCGCCAGCAGCTTGACTAGCGGGACCTACGAGCAGTACTTC. Residues: CASSLTSGTYEQYF.

This sequence joins TRBV5-6 and TRBJ2-7; 10 bases are shared with TRBD1. Looked up from germline, CDR1 is SGHDT and CDR2 is YYEEEE. The trim removed 5 bases at V and 4 bases at J, leaving 6 bases unmatched. The CDR3 has 14 residues. CDR3 region: CASRSPGQGYEQYF. In nucleotides, the CDR3 is TGTGCCAGCAGATCCCCGGGACAGGGGTACGAGCAGTACTTC.

The chain couples TRBV15 to TRBJ2-7; TRBD2 aligns across 10 bases. Losses at the gene ends were 0 bases for V and 8 bases for J; bases not matched to a gene: 7. Germline CDR1 and CDR2: LNHNV and YYDKDF (reference sequence). CDR3 size: 15 residues. The CDR3 loop reads CATSRDLAGVEKQYF. As DNA, the CDR3 is TGTGCCACCAGCAGAGATCTAGCGGGAGTGGAGAAGCAGTACTTC.

The chain carries TRBV5-4 and TRBJ2-1, with 7 bases matching TRBD1. After removal of 4 bases from V and 3 bases from J, the junction contained 7 bases not matched to a gene. The CDR3 length is 15 residues. CDR1 and CDR2 (germline): SGHNT, YYREEE (reference sequence). The CDR3 here is CASSLLRDSYNEQFF. In nucleotides, the CDR3 is TGTGCCAGCAGCCTCCTCCGGGACAGCTACAATGAGCAGTTCTTC.

This chain joins TRBV2 and TRBJ1-1; TRBD1 matches at 9 bases. The CDR3 has 16 amino acids. V was clipped by 4 bases and J by 1 base; unmatched bases: 7. The V gene's germline CDR1 is SNHLY and CDR2 FYNNEI. CDR3 nucleotide sequence: TGTGCCAGCAGTGCCGACAGGGGGGGTACGAACACTGAAGCTTTCTTT. It codes for CASSADRGGTNTEAFF.

The rearrangement links TRBV7-3 to TRBJ2-7, with D tentatively TRBD1 (6 bases). Trimming took off 2 bases at V and 3 bases at J, with 8 bases between the two ends. In germline, CDR1 is SGHTA, CDR2 FQGTGA. The CDR3 extends over 13 amino acids. Written as DNA, the CDR3 is TGTGCCAGCAGCTTAGGACAGTTCTACGAGCAGTACTTC. Translated: CASSLGQFYEQYF.

The chain is built from TRBV7-6 and TRBJ2-3, with TRBD2 matching over 8 bases. This CDR3 has 14 amino acids. The V and J ends lost 5 bases and 5 bases, in that order; junction bases with no gene match: 6. The germline V gene has CDR1 SGHVS and CDR2 FNYEAQ. The CDR3 sequence is CASSITSGRDTQYF. CDR3 coding DNA: TGTGCCAGCAGCATTACTAGCGGTAGAGATACGCAGTATTTT.

V is TRBV18 and J is TRBJ1-4; D remains unclear. This CDR3 comprises 19 residues. V lost 6 bases and J lost 3, with 26 bases in between. CDR1 and CDR2 from the germline V gene are KGHSH and LQKENI. The CDR3 is CASSPPLEDPGWANEKLFF. The CDR3 region has the DNA TGTGCCAGCTCCCCCCCTCTTGAGGATCCGGGGTGGGCTAATGAAAAACTGTTTTTT.

The CDR3 DNA follows: TGTGCCAGCAGTTTAGGGACAGGGTATCAGCCCCAGCATTTT. Translated, it gives CASSLGTGYQPQHF. The V call is TRBV28, the J call TRBJ1-5, with 9 nucleotides matching TRBD1. The V gene end was trimmed by 2 bases and the J gene end by 5 bases; junction bases not matched to a gene: 1. The CDR3 runs to 14 residues. Germline CDR1 reads MDHEN; CDR2 reads SYDVKM.

The V gene is TRBV4-1, the J gene TRBJ2-7; D perhaps matches TRBD2 (7 bases). The CDR3 is 15 residues long. Trimming took 5 bases from V and 3 from J, leaving 17 bases between them. In germline, CDR1 is MGHRA, CDR2 YSYEKL. The CDR3 is CASSRGGELGYEQYF. The CDR3 region has the DNA TGCGCCAGCAGCAGAGGGGGGGAACTTGGCTACGAGCAGTACTTC.

J is TRBJ1-5 and V is TRBV9; D possibly corresponds to TRBD1 (5 bases). CDR3 length: 17 amino acids. CDR1 SGDLS and CDR2 YYNGEE come from the germline V gene. V was cut by 0 bases and J by 2 bases, with 15 bases left in between. CDR3 protein: CASSVVSGPGGNQPQHF. The CDR3 DNA is TGTGCCAGCAGCGTAGTCTCAGGGCCCGGAGGCAATCAGCCCCAGCATTTT.

This clone was found a few times. The V gene is TRBV5-1, the J gene TRBJ1-1; D gene uncertain. Germline loops: CDR1 SGHRS, CDR2 YFSETQ. The CDR3 length is 13 residues. Trimming shortened V by 5 bases and J by 1 base, and 9 bases separated the two germline ends. As DNA, the CDR3 is TGCGCCAGCAGGTACGGGGAGAACACTGAAGCTTTCTTT. Its protein product is CASRYGENTEAFF.

The rearrangement joins TRBV19 to TRBJ2-7, with 7 bases that match TRBD2. The CDR3 length is 11 residues. The germline V gene encodes CDR1 LNHDA and CDR2 SQIVND (reference sequence). The J segment lost 6 bases and the V segment lost 6 bases, leaving 2 bases of the junction unmatched. CDR3 in amino acids: CASRASGEQYF. The CDR3, as DNA: TGTGCCAGTAGAGCTAGCGGCGAGCAGTACTTC.

This CDR3 reads CASSQEGGGADYGYTF. CDR3 nucleotide sequence: TGCGCCAGCAGCCAAGAAGGAGGGGGCGCCGACTATGGCTACACCTTC. The chain is built from TRBV4-3 and TRBJ1-2; 7 bases align to TRBD1. Germline CDR1 and CDR2: LGHNA and YSLEER. The CDR3 sequence is 16 residues long. With V trimmed by 0 bases and J by 3 bases, 7 bases remained unmatched.

This rearrangement joins TRBV5-1 to TRBJ2-6; 7 nucleotides align to TRBD1. The J segment lost 2 bases and the V segment lost 5 bases, leaving 10 bases of the junction unmatched. The germline CDR1 and CDR2 sequences are SGHRS and YFSETQ. The CDR3 loop spans 17 amino acids. CDR3 residues: CASRPIRTGAGANVLTF. The CDR3 nucleotides are TGCGCCAGCAGACCTATACGAACAGGGGCTGGGGCCAACGTCCTGACTTTC.

V gene TRBV29-1 combines with J gene TRBJ2-1, with D unresolved. The CDR3 loop spans 12 amino acids. The germline V and J ends were trimmed by 2 bases and 9 bases, with 11 bases remaining between them. Germline V gene sequence: CDR1 SQVTM, CDR2 ANQGSEA. The CDR3 sequence is CSVEILPSEQFF. The CDR3 DNA follows: TGCAGCGTTGAAATCCTCCCTAGTGAGCAGTTCTTC.

J is TRBJ1-1 and V is TRBV7-3; 9 nucleotides align to TRBD1. CDR3 length: 17 residues. J gave up 5 bases and V 2 bases, and 12 bases lay outside the gene matches. Per the germline V gene, CDR1 is SGHTA and CDR2 is FQGTGA. CDR3: CASSLFAYRDRDTEAFF. The CDR3 region has the DNA TGTGCCAGCAGCTTATTTGCATATAGGGACAGGGATACTGAAGCTTTCTTT.

The rearrangement joins TRBV4-1 to TRBJ2-1, with D maybe TRBD2 (7 bases). Germline CDR1 MGHRA, CDR2 YSYEKL. The CDR3 runs to 15 residues. V lost 3 bases and J 9 bases, leaving 18 bases between the germline ends. The DNA for the CDR3 is TGCGCCAGCAGCCATCTAGGGGGGGAATATGGTGAGCAGTTCTTC. Translating it yields CASSHLGGEYGEQFF.

The V gene is TRBV11-2, the J gene TRBJ1-2; the D gene is possibly TRBD1 (5 bases). Germline CDR1 SGHAT, CDR2 FQNNGV. The CDR3 loop spans 18 amino acids. Between the trimmed V and J ends, which lost 2 bases and 5 bases, there was a span of 24 bases. CDR3 sequence: CASSLLGQGLFLGYGYTF. The CDR3 DNA sequence: TGTGCCAGCAGCTTATTGGGGCAGGGATTATTCCTAGGGTATGGCTACACCTTC.

J is TRBJ2-5 and V is TRBV19; the match to TRBD1 covers 8 bases. Germline CDR1 reads LNHDA; CDR2 reads SQIVND (reference sequence). V shed 5 bases, J shed 1 base, and the junction held 6 bases outside the gene matches. This CDR3 is built from 15 residues. CDR3 protein: CASSDDRGPQETQYF. The CDR3 DNA reads TGTGCCAGTAGTGACGACAGGGGTCCCCAAGAGACCCAGTACTTC.

The chain carries TRBV7-2 and TRBJ2-7, with 8 bases aligning to TRBD2. Germline CDR1 is SGHTA and CDR2 is FQGNSA. Trimming removed 6 bases from V and 3 bases from J; junction bases left unmatched: 7. CDR3 length: 14 residues. The CDR3 bases are TGTGCCAGCAGTTCAAGCGGGAGTGGCTACGAGCAGTACTTC. This codes for CASSSSGSGYEQYF.

This chain's CDR3 is CASMGDGTSYEQYF. The CDR3 region has the DNA TGTGCCAGTATGGGCGACGGGACATCCTACGAGCAGTACTTC. The genes are TRBV19 and TRBJ2-7, with TRBD1 as a possible D gene (6 bases). V was cut by 7 bases and J by 1 base, with 14 bases left in between. The CDR3 contains 14 residues. CDR1 and CDR2 from the germline V gene are LNHDA and SQIVND (reference sequence).

CDR3 sequence reads: CASSSLIRRGMNTEAFF. For the CDR3, the DNA is TGTGCCAGCAGCTCCTTAATTCGTCGGGGAATGAACACTGAAGCTTTCTTT. The V and J genes are TRBV7-6 and TRBJ1-1; D call uncertain. The germline V and J ends were trimmed by 4 bases and 0 bases, with 18 bases remaining between them. This CDR3 has 17 amino acids. Germline V gene lookup returns CDR1 SGHVS and CDR2 FNYEAQ.

The rearrangement links TRBV4-3 to TRBJ2-7; perhaps TRBD2 as D (7 bases). Germline CDR1 is LGHNA and CDR2 is YSLEER. The CDR3 runs 16 residues. Trimming took off 3 bases at V and 4 bases at J, with 19 bases between the two ends. The CDR3 DNA follows: TGCGCCAGCAGCCAGGGCGCCCAACAGGGACTATACGAGCAGTACTTC. This encodes CASSQGAQQGLYEQYF.

This clone was detected only a few times. The chain employs TRBV4-1 and TRBJ1-1; D remains ambiguous. Germline CDR1 is MGHRA and CDR2 is YSYEKL. The CDR3 is made up of 14 amino acids. V lost 6 bases and J lost 4, with 15 bases in between. The chain's CDR3 is CASRNPGGPTEAFF. In DNA, the CDR3 is TGCGCCAGCAGGAATCCTGGAGGACCCACTGAAGCTTTCTTT.

The V call is TRBV13, the J call TRBJ2-3; TRBD2 agrees at 9 bases. Germline-derived CDR1 and CDR2 are PRHDT and FYEKMQ (reference sequence). CDR3 length equals 15 residues. V was pared by 5 bases and J by 3 bases, with 6 bases of the junction left unmatched. In DNA form, the CDR3 reads TGTGCCAGCAGCCTTAGCGGGAGAGTAACAGATACGCAGTATTTT. The encoded protein is CASSLSGRVTDTQYF.

This chain connects TRBV4-1 to TRBJ2-7, with TRBD2 matching 10 bases. The J call is uncertain, as TRBJ2-5 better fits the DNA end. The CDR3 is 15 residues long. Germline V CDR1 and CDR2: MGHRA, YSYEKL. CDR3 sequence reads: CASSQEAASGRTQYF. As DNA, the CDR3 is TGCGCCAGCAGCCAAGAAGCGGCTAGCGGGAGGACCCAGTACTTC.

The rearrangement joins TRBV27 to TRBJ2-5, with D perhaps matching TRBD2 (6 bases). The last part of the DNA fits TRBJ2-7 better; the J call may be wrong. CDR1 is MNHEY, CDR2 SMNVEV, per germline (reference sequence). This CDR3 has 16 residues. CDR3 in DNA: TGTGCCAGCAGTTTATCTGTAACGGGAGTTAGCCACGAGCAGTACTTC. Protein product: CASSLSVTGVSHEQYF.

In the case of this clone: Other nucleotide sequences from this sample produce the same CDR3. The V call is TRBV9, the J call TRBJ2-7; D may be TRBD2 (5 bases). Germline V CDR1 and CDR2: SGDLS, YYNGEE. The V end lost 4 bases, the J end lost 3 bases, and 8 bases lay between the germline ends. CDR3 size: 12 residues. The CDR3 loop is CASSPGGYEQYF. The DNA of the CDR3 is TGTGCCAGCAGCCCTGGAGGCTACGAGCAGTACTTC.